The source of this T cell receptor (beta chain) is a study of blood T cell repertoires in COVID-19. Study context: Spain, Italy and the United States supplied samples that represented acute and convalescent COVID-19. T cells, B-cell-depleted T cells, or PBMCs provided the cDNA or gDNA that served as material.

J gave up 7 bases and V 9 bases, and 15 bases lay outside the gene matches. The length of the CDR3 is 15 residues. Per germline, CDR1 LNHDA and CDR2 SQIVND (reference sequence). In the authors' workflow: Reference gene primer amplification in the assay estimated nucleated cell counts. Using immunoSEQ multiplex PCR, the repertoire was profiled, and TCRdb retains in-frame clones only, with some absent. The DNA gave D and trimming, while V, J and clone size come from that table. The sample has around 150,000 clones, 85% seen once. The origin of this receptor is a human donor with acute or convalescent COVID-19. The donor label of this sample is uncertain. The chain joins TRBV19 to TRBJ1-5, with 7 positions matching TRBD1. Sequencing was done on a sample of peripheral blood. CDR3 in amino acids: CASTINRGGGQPQHF. DNA for the CDR3: TGTGCCAGCACAATTAACAGGGGCGGCGGACAGCCCCAGCATTTT.